The TCR beta chain under discussion was sequenced for a study of prognosis after radiotherapy for stage I lung cancer. V was pared by 4 bases and J by 7 bases, with 17 bases between. CDR3 length equals 15 residues. Per germline, CDR1 MNHEY and CDR2 SVGEGT. This clonotype was recorded at least ten times. TCR beta CDR3 amplification from genomic DNA was performed by two-round multiplex PCR. Primers specific to each TRBV and TRBJ gene drove first-round PCR. TCRdb re-analysed the multiplex PCR reads in MiXCR, keeping a single row per CDR3 protein. The table shows some 19,000 distinct CDR3 sequences, with 50% occurring only once.

The sample consisted of PBMCs, taken before or after stereotactic body radiation therapy (not recorded which). This TCR was sampled from a donor aged 50 or older with non-small cell lung cancer. The chain combines TRBV6-2 or TRBV6-3 with TRBJ2-1; D is uncertain. DNA for the CDR3: TGTGCCAGCAGTTTAGACGCTCTACGTGTTAATGAGCAGTTCTTC. Amino acids: CASSLDALRVNEQFF.